These 9 T cell receptor beta chains originate from one sample sequenced in a study of cytomegalovirus exposure and HLA in healthy donors. Using immunoSEQ multiplex PCR, the repertoire was profiled, and TCRdb retains in-frame clones only, with some absent. This table holds fewer than 200,000 clones, 85% to 90% found once. The sample comprised PBMCs. The source is a woman between 25 and 40 years old in good health and CMV-seronegative.

This clone was observed a handful of times. The chain links TRBV9 to TRBJ2-7; 9 nucleotides align to TRBD2. This CDR3 has 16 residues. The ends lost 3 bases at V and 2 bases at J; junction bases unmatched: 9. CDR1 is SGDLS, CDR2 YYNGEE, per germline. CDR3 sequence: CASSERAASGTYEQYF. The CDR3 DNA follows: TGTGCCAGCAGCGAACGGGCCGCTAGCGGGACCTACGAGCAGTACTTC. Full variable domain (outside the CDR3, taken from reference TRBV9 and TRBJ2-7): DSGVTQTPKHLITATGQRVTLRCSPRSGDLSVYWYQQSLDQGLQFLIQYYNGEERAKGNILERFSAQQFPDLHSELNLSSLELGDSALYFCASSERAASGTYEQYFGPGTRLTVT.

The V and J genes are TRBV27 and TRBJ2-3, with D hard to call. CDR3 length: 15 residues. CDR1 and CDR2 from the germline V gene are MNHEY and SMNVEV (reference sequence). With 2 bases removed from V and 2 bases from J, the gap between germline ends came to 11 bases. The CDR3 DNA reads TGTGCCAGCAGTTTAGCGCGACTCGCCACAGATACGCAGTATTTT. Residues: CASSLARLATDTQYF.

The chain uses TRBV14 and TRBJ2-7; D unresolved. The CDR3 length is 12 residues. V shed 1 base and J shed 6 bases, with 7 bases lying between them. Germline CDR1 and CDR2: SGHDN and FVKESK. The CDR3 bases are TGTGCCAGCAGCCAAGGTTCCGGCGAGCAGTACTTC. It yields the protein CASSQGSGEQYF.

V gene TRBV7-2 combines with J gene TRBJ1-2, with D unclear. Looked up from germline, CDR1 is SGHTA and CDR2 is FQGNSA. V lost 2 bases and J lost 0, with 19 bases in between. CDR3 length equals 18 residues. The CDR3 protein is CASSLSRALGNSNYGYTF. The CDR3 coding sequence is TGTGCCAGCAGCTTAAGTAGAGCCCTCGGGAATTCTAACTATGGCTACACCTTC. The variable domain in full, completed from reference TRBV7-2 and TRBJ1-2, reads GAGVSQSPSNKVTEKGKDVELRCDPISGHTALYWYRQSLGQGLEFLIYFQGNSAPDKSGLPSDRFSAERTGGSVSTLTIQRTQQEDSAVYLCASSLSRALGNSNYGYTFGSGTRLTVV.

J is TRBJ2-7 and V is TRBV23-1, with TRBD1 identical over 8 bases. TRBV23-1 is labeled an ORF, and its function is uncertain. The J segment lost 3 bases and the V segment lost 11 bases, leaving 15 bases of the junction unmatched. CDR3 length: 15 amino acids. CDR3 nucleotides: TGCGCCGGAACCCGGACAGGGTTGAAATACTACGAGCAGTACTTC. This codes for CAGTRTGLKYYEQYF.

This chain joins TRBV5-4 and TRBJ2-2; TRBD1 aligns across 8 bases. The CDR3 has 14 residues. With V trimmed by 8 bases and J by 1 base, 4 bases remained unmatched. CDR1 is SGHNT and CDR2 is YYREEE in the germline V gene (reference sequence). In DNA form, the CDR3 reads TGTGCCAGTCAAGGGACAGGGAACACCGGGGAGCTGTTTTTT. Translated, it gives CASQGTGNTGELFF.

The chain carries TRBV30 and TRBJ2-1; D call uncertain. V was pared by 1 base and J by 9 bases, with 4 bases between. The V gene's germline CDR1 is GTSNPN and CDR2 SVGIG (reference sequence). CDR3 size: 10 residues. The DNA for the CDR3 is TGTGCCTGGAGTGCCGGTGAGCAGTTCTTC. Its protein is CAWSAGEQFF.

This clone was seen a handful of times. The V and J genes are TRBV20-1 and TRBJ2-7, with unresolved D. CDR1 is DFQATT and CDR2 is SNEGSKA in the germline V gene (reference sequence). V was shortened by 5 bases and J by 0 bases, with 5 bases between the two germline ends. There are 11 residues in the CDR3. The DNA for the CDR3 is TGCAGTGCTCCAGACTCCTACGAGCAGTACTTC. This translates into CSAPDSYEQYF.

The chain recombines TRBV18 with TRBJ2-1; unclear D gene. From germline, CDR1 is KGHSH and CDR2 LQKENI. V lost 6 bases to trimming and J lost 7 bases, with 7 bases between them. The CDR3 spans 11 residues. In DNA, the CDR3 is TGTGCCAGCTCTCTCGGTAATGAGCAGTTCTTC. It specifies CASSLGNEQFF. Full variable domain (remainder filled in from reference TRBV18 and TRBJ2-1): NAGVMQNPRHLVRRRGQEARLRCSPMKGHSHVYWYRQLPEEGLKFMVYLQKENIIDESGMPKERFSAEFPKEGPSILRIQQVVRGDSAAYFCASSLGNEQFFGPGTRLTVL.